Detailed here is one T cell receptor (beta chain). One entry per CDR3 protein, called by TCRdb with MiXCR from the RT-PCR reads. The table lists about 570,000 distinct CDR3 sequences, about 11% of them singletons. The data were obtained in a study of response to subunit inactivated influenza vaccine. This CDR3 contains 14 residues. J was trimmed by 1 base and V by 5 bases; bases with no gene match: 5. Germline CDR1 SQVTM, CDR2 ANQGSEA. The same sample was also studied in work on T cells expressing NK-cell markers. This second report adds: TCR beta cDNA was generated via 5'RACE template switching incorporating UMIs. Sorted CD3+CD56-NKG2C+, CD3+CD56+NKG2C- and CD3+CD56+NKG2C+ T cells were the source of the TCR beta repertoires. Unclear, still, was the HCMV specificity of the expanded NKG2C+ T cell clones.

The J gene is TRBJ2-1, the V gene TRBV29-1; 7 bases agree with TRBD2. This TCR was sampled from a man aged 45 to 65 who received an inactivated influenza vaccine. The material sequenced was PBMCs from blood, taken on the day of vaccination. The chain's CDR3 is CSVWASGSYNEQFF. Here the CDR3 DNA reads TGCAGCGTTTGGGCTAGCGGTTCCTACAATGAGCAGTTCTTC.